Shown below are 25 T cell receptor beta chains from a single sample sequenced in a study of CXCR3-negative and CXCR3-positive naive CD8 T cells (dated by TCRdb to about 2019). TCRdb records NextSeq 550 as the sequencer. The Human TCR Profiling Kit (MiLaboratory) was used to make UMI-labeled 5' RACE TRB cDNA libraries. Following TCRdb reprocessing, every CDR3 protein sequence forms one entry, and DNA is not provided. The record for this sample contains some 130,000 distinct CDR3 sequences. The ten largest clones capture 0.25% to 0.35% of the sample. Sequences were obtained from naive CXCR3- CD8+ T cells from blood. The intended sense of this specimen's cell subset or site label: CD45RO-CCR7+CD27+CD95- naive CD8+ T cells lacking CXCR3 (TNR3-). These receptors came from a human donor in good health. Some clones in this sample may be carry-over from other donors' samples.

V is TRBV5-1 and J is TRBJ2-1; the TCRdb D gene call, TRBD1, has no DNA to confirm it. This CDR3 region has 17 residues. CDR1 and CDR2 from the germline V gene are SGHRS and YFSETQ. The chain's CDR3 is CASSLYRSPLSYNEQFF.

The V and J genes are TRBV20-1 and TRBJ2-5. This CDR3 is 13 amino acids long. Per germline, CDR1 DFQATT and CDR2 SNEGSKA (reference sequence). CDR3 amino acids: CSAREPDQETQYF.

V and J are TRBV5-6 and TRBJ2-2; the TRBD1 assignment by TCRdb is unverifiable without DNA. CDR3 length equals 16 residues. Germline CDR1 and CDR2: SGHDT and YYEEEE. The CDR3 spells CASSQDSIKNTGELFF.

The gene calls are TRBV9 and TRBJ2-1; TCRdb's assignment of TRBD2 cannot be checked, as there is no DNA. Per germline, CDR1 SGDLS and CDR2 YYNGEE. CDR3 length: 18 amino acids. CDR3 amino acids: CASSVGAPAATPYNEQFF.

V gene TRBV6-5 combines with J gene TRBJ1-2; TCRdb's D gene call, TRBD1, goes unchecked for lack of DNA. This CDR3 has 14 amino acids. Germline V gene data show CDR1 as MNHEY and CDR2 as SVGAGI. CDR3 sequence reads: CASTKQGSLGGYTF.

The chain recombines TRBV6-2 or TRBV6-3 with TRBJ2-1. The CDR3 loop spans 11 amino acids. Germline V lookup: CDR1 MNHEY, CDR2 SVGEGT. This CDR3 is CASSYGSEQFF.

This rearrangement joins TRBV7-9 to TRBJ1-2. Germline V gene lookup returns CDR1 SEHNR and CDR2 FQNEAQ (reference sequence). The CDR3 has 12 amino acids. The CDR3 is CASSLQHYGYTF.

The chain couples TRBV14 to TRBJ2-7; no DNA is available, so the TRBD2 call from TCRdb remains unchecked. This CDR3 is built from 14 residues. Germline CDR1 and CDR2: SGHDN and FVKESK. The chain's CDR3 is CASSQDERGYEQYF. Using reference TRBV14 and TRBJ2-7 for the parts outside the CDR3, the full variable domain is EAGVTQFPSHSVIEKGQTVTLRCDPISGHDNLYWYRRVMGKEIKFLLHFVKESKQDESGMPNNRFLAERTGGTYSTLKVQPAELEDSGVYFCASSQDERGYEQYFGPGTRLTVT.

This sequence joins TRBV6-5 and TRBJ2-7; there is no DNA to check the TCRdb D call of TRBD2. Looked up from germline, CDR1 is MNHEY and CDR2 is SVGAGI. CDR3 length: 17 amino acids. This CDR3 reads CASSYSGTAGTSYEQYF.

This chain joins TRBV28 and TRBJ2-2; checking the TCRdb D call of TRBD2 is not possible without DNA. The CDR3 has 19 residues. Germline lookup yields CDR1 MDHEN and CDR2 SYDVKM. The CDR3 is CASSSPYRKLAGDTGELFF.

This chain connects TRBV11-2 to TRBJ1-6; TCRdb selects TRBD1, and the lack of DNA leaves this call unchecked. Germline V gene sequence: CDR1 SGHAT, CDR2 FQNNGV. The CDR3 extends over 16 amino acids. CDR3 loop: CASSSDRPDYNSPLHF.

The chain joins TRBV27 to TRBJ1-5; TCRdb's D gene call, TRBD1, goes unchecked for lack of DNA. Germline CDR1 is MNHEY and CDR2 is SMNVEV (reference sequence). CDR3 length: 14 residues. CDR3 sequence reads: CASRPGVSNQPQHF.

V usage is TRBV7-9 and J usage is TRBJ1-3. There are 15 residues in the CDR3. The germline gives CDR1 SEHNR, CDR2 FQNEAQ (reference sequence). The CDR3 loop is CASSSTASSGNTIYF. The full variable domain, in which reference TRBV7-9 and TRBJ1-3 provide the parts outside the CDR3, is DTGVSQNPRHKITKRGQNVTFRCDPISEHNRLYWYRQTLGQGPEFLTYFQNEAQLEKSRLLSDRFSAERPKGSFSTLEIQRTEQGDSAMYLCASSSTASSGNTIYFGEGSWLTVV.

The rearrangement links TRBV15 to TRBJ2-3; checking the TCRdb D call of TRBD2 is not possible without DNA. CDR1 is LNHNV, CDR2 YYDKDF, per germline (reference sequence). CDR3 size: 17 residues. The CDR3 is CATSRATGVAVGDTQYF.

The chain is built from TRBV7-2 and TRBJ1-1. Germline V gene data show CDR1 as SGHTA and CDR2 as FQGNSA. There are 16 residues in the CDR3. CDR3: CASSEDGYLMNTEAFF.

The rearrangement uses TRBV9 and TRBJ2-1; the D call of TRBD1 rests on TCRdb alone, since no DNA is present to check it. This CDR3 comprises 14 residues. CDR1 and CDR2 (germline): SGDLS, YYNGEE. The CDR3 region is CASSGTAELDEQFF.

This chain connects TRBV15 to TRBJ2-1; the TCRdb call, TRBD1, lacks DNA for checking. Germline loops: CDR1 LNHNV, CDR2 YYDKDF (reference sequence). The CDR3 is made up of 14 amino acids. CDR3 loop: CATSRPTGNNEQFF.

The chain links TRBV29-1 to TRBJ2-5; TCRdb reports TRBD1, a call that lacks DNA to check it against. The germline CDR1 and CDR2 sequences are SQVTM and ANQGSEA. The CDR3 is 14 amino acids. The CDR3 protein is CSVDLDPEQETQYF.

The chain combines TRBV27 with TRBJ2-7; the TCRdb D gene call, TRBD1, has no DNA to confirm it. The CDR3 contains 13 residues. Germline CDR1 MNHEY, CDR2 SMNVEV (reference sequence). CDR3 residues: CASSLSAGDEQYF.

CDR3 sequence: CAISTGTSGRNEQFF. The chain employs TRBV10-3 and TRBJ2-1; TCRdb returns TRBD2, unconfirmable since there is no DNA. Germline lookup yields CDR1 ENHRY and CDR2 SYGVKD. This CDR3 contains 15 residues.

This chain connects TRBV7-9 to TRBJ2-7; TCRdb outputs TRBD1, but without DNA this stays unchecked. CDR3 length equals 14 residues. From germline, CDR1 is SEHNR and CDR2 FQNEAQ (reference sequence). CDR3 sequence reads: CASSTGTRSYEQYF. Full variable domain (remainder filled in from reference TRBV7-9 and TRBJ2-7): DTGVSQNPRHKITKRGQNVTFRCDPISEHNRLYWYRQTLGQGPEFLTYFQNEAQLEKSRLLSDRFSAERPKGSFSTLEIQRTEQGDSAMYLCASSTGTRSYEQYFGPGTRLTVT.

The chain combines TRBV28 with TRBJ2-3; no DNA is available, so the TRBD1 call from TCRdb remains unchecked. This CDR3 spans 15 amino acids. The germline V gene has CDR1 MDHEN and CDR2 SYDVKM. The CDR3 loop reads CASSIGGLITDTQYF.

The V gene is TRBV7-2, the J gene TRBJ1-1; the TCRdb call, TRBD1, lacks DNA for checking. The CDR3 is 13 amino acids. Germline-derived CDR1 and CDR2 are SGHTA and FQGNSA. The CDR3 region is CARRFRGMTEAFF.

This rearrangement joins TRBV9 to TRBJ2-2; TCRdb returns TRBD2, unconfirmable since there is no DNA. From germline, CDR1 is SGDLS and CDR2 YYNGEE. There are 13 residues in the CDR3. Here the CDR3 reads CASNLIPAGELFF.

The rearrangement links TRBV21-1 to TRBJ1-2. TRBV21-1 constitutes a pseudogene. The CDR3 runs to 17 residues. This chain's CDR3 is CASSKVVREASSYGYTF.